This T cell receptor (beta chain) was observed in a study of T cell repertoires in cytomegalovirus infection. Study background: Matching HLA type and CMV infection were both indicated by public TCR beta signatures.

TCRdb re-called the reads with MiXCR, one entry per CDR3 protein. Among about 530,000 distinct CDR3 sequences listed, around 27% were seen once. Overall study results and limits: Individuals carrying CMV plus the relevant HLA were identified by cumulative frequency of public TCR beta families. In two of eight donors, the top clonotype was HLA-C-restricted CMV-specific.

The CDR3 has 14 amino acids. V lost 7 bases to trimming and J lost 0 bases, with 10 bases between them. The germline gives CDR1 LNHDA, CDR2 SQIVND (reference sequence). This clonotype was recorded a few times. Its antigen is still unknown. This rearrangement joins TRBV19 to TRBJ2-1; D gene unclear. The source of this sequence is a human donor in good health (CMV status not recorded). Some clones in this sample may be carry-over from other donors' samples. The specimen was PBMCs. DNA for the CDR3: TGTGCCAGTAAGGATCAGGTCTCCTACAATGAGCAGTTCTTC. This translates into CASKDQVSYNEQFF. The full variable domain, in which reference TRBV19 and TRBJ2-1 provide the parts outside the CDR3, is DGGITQSPKYLFRKEGQNVTLSCEQNLNHDAMYWYRQDPGQGLRLIYYSQIVNDFQKGDIAEGYSVSREKKESFPLTVTSAQKNPTAFYLCASKDQVSYNEQFFGPGTRLTVL.